The rows below give T cell receptor beta chains drawn from one sample of a study of T-cell memory formation after mild COVID-19. TCRdb fed the 5' RACE reads into MiXCR, producing one record per CDR3 protein. The sample carries 530,000 or so distinct CDR3 sequences, 17% recorded once. Source material: PBMCs or a T cell subset sorted from them (not recorded which). The source is an adult woman who had mild COVID-19 (a few samples of this study predate the infection). Cell type and time point are not known. Both conserved end residues are part of each CDR3. D genes are given only for firm matches. Clone sizes are given selectively: once, few, many, or a class where the clone is expanded.

-,TRBJ2-7,TRBV12-3/TRBV12-4,-,CASSPRAPRSYEQYF,TGTGCCAGCAGCCCCAGGGCCCCCAGGTCCTACGAGCAGTACTTC
TRBD2,TRBJ2-1,TRBV18,-,CASSPGLAGGLYNEQFF,TGTGCCAGCTCACCAGGACTAGCGGGGGGGCTATACAATGAGCAGTTCTTC
-,TRBJ1-3,TRBV12-3/TRBV12-4,-,CASRTASSGNTIYF,TGTGCCAGCAGGACAGCGAGCTCTGGAAACACCATATATTTT
-,TRBJ1-1,TRBV20-1,few,CSASRRTEAFF,TGCAGTGCTAGTAGACGCACTGAAGCTTTCTTT
-,TRBJ1-4,TRBV5-1,few,CASSFDGLTNEKLFF,TGCGCCAGCAGCTTCGACGGACTAACTAATGAAAAACTGTTTTTT
-,TRBJ1-2,TRBV7-2,few,CASSWPGDGYTF,TGTGCCAGCAGCTGGCCAGGGGATGGCTACACCTTC
-,TRBJ2-1,TRBV25-1,-,CASSEFAGSSYNEQFF,TGTGCCAGCAGTGAATTTGCGGGGAGCTCCTACAATGAGCAGTTCTTC
-,TRBJ2-5,TRBV11-2,-,CASSRLWGSQETQYF,TGTGCCAGCAGCCGTCTGTGGGGGAGCCAAGAGACCCAGTACTTC
TRBD1,TRBJ1-2,TRBV6-5,few,CASRLTGGGGYTF,TGTGCCAGCAGACTAACAGGGGGAGGAGGCTACACCTTC
-,TRBJ1-4,TRBV27,few,CASSLYPRTYEKLFF,TGTGCCAGCAGTTTATATCCTCGGACTTATGAAAAACTGTTTTTT
-,TRBJ2-2,TRBV12-3/TRBV12-4,few,CASSLLQWRPAGELFF,TGTGCCAGCAGTTTACTACAATGGAGACCGGCGGGGGAGCTGTTTTTT
-,TRBJ2-7,TRBV5-1,few,CASSPRSSSRYEQYF,TGCGCCAGCAGCCCCCGTTCAAGCTCAAGGTACGAGCAGTACTTC
-,TRBJ1-1,TRBV5-1,-,CASSIQLETEAFF,TGCGCCAGCAGCATCCAATTAGAAACTGAAGCTTTCTTT
-,TRBJ2-3,TRBV5-1,-,CASSLEPQNTQYF,TGCGCCAGCAGCTTGGAGCCGCAAAATACGCAGTATTTT
-,TRBJ2-5,TRBV15,many,CATSTVQETQYF,TGTGCCACCAGCACAGTTCAAGAGACCCAGTACTTC
TRBD1,TRBJ1-1,TRBV6-5,few,CASSPSRGGGGEAFF,TGTGCCAGCAGTCCCTCTCGAGGTGGAGGGGGCGAAGCTTTCTTT
-,TRBJ2-7,TRBV10-3,-,CAISDGKSYEQYF,TGTGCCATCAGTGACGGCAAATCCTACGAGCAGTACTTC
-,TRBJ1-4,TRBV5-1,few,CASSLAGAGNEKLFF,TGCGCCAGCAGCTTGGCCGGGGCAGGTAATGAAAAACTGTTTTTT
-,TRBJ2-3,TRBV30,-,CAWSVGISQYF,TGTGCCTGGAGTGTAGGGATATCGCAGTATTTT
-,TRBJ2-2,TRBV28,-,CASSLNAGRSGELFF,TGTGCCAGCAGTTTAAACGCAGGAAGGAGCGGGGAGCTGTTTTTT
-,TRBJ1-2,TRBV11-3,-,CASSLRGYLDYNYGYTF,TGTGCCAGCAGCCTGAGGGGTTATTTGGATTACAACTATGGCTACACCTTC
-,TRBJ1-1,TRBV14,-,CASGRVLGTEAFF,TGTGCCAGCGGAAGAGTTCTCGGGACTGAAGCTTTCTTT
TRBD2,TRBJ2-3,TRBV20-1,-,CSSYPPGTSGGAWSTQYF,TGCAGTTCATACCCCCCGGGGACTAGCGGGGGGGCCTGGTCCACGCAGTATTTT
TRBD2,TRBJ2-3,TRBV7-8,-,CASNSRLAGDNTDTQYF,TGTGCCAGCAACTCCCGACTAGCGGGGGACAACACAGATACGCAGTATTTT
-,TRBJ1-1,TRBV2,few,CASIGQNVNTEAFF,TGTGCCAGCATCGGGCAGAATGTGAACACTGAAGCTTTCTTT
-,TRBJ1-2,TRBV24-1,once,CATSGWGYYGYTF,TGTGCCACCAGTGGTTGGGGGTACTATGGCTACACCTTC
TRBD2,TRBJ2-2,TRBV20-1,once,CSARDPTSGVYTGELFF,TGCAGTGCTAGAGACCCCACTAGCGGGGTATACACCGGGGAGCTGTTTTTT
TRBD1,TRBJ1-2,TRBV6-5,many,CASSEGMTGNYGYTF,TGTGCCAGCAGTGAAGGCATGACAGGGAACTATGGCTACACCTTC
-,TRBJ2-2,TRBV29-1,-,CSALLRSTGELFF,TGCAGCGCTCTTCTACGCTCCACCGGGGAGCTGTTTTTT
-,TRBJ1-1,TRBV7-2,few,CASSSYRNTEAFF,TGTGCCAGCAGCTCTTATCGGAACACTGAAGCTTTCTTT